This T cell receptor (beta chain) was profiled in a study of blood T cell repertoires in COVID-19. Overall study context: Researchers got acute and convalescent COVID-19 samples from the United States, Italy and Spain.

V dropped 3 bases and J dropped 5 bases, with 14 bases sitting between them. Germline V gene sequence: CDR1 SGHTA, CDR2 FQGNSA. The CDR3 has 16 residues. Original processing methods: Amplified reference gene primers provided the basis for estimating nucleated cell counts. Using immunoSEQ multiplex PCR, the repertoire was profiled, and TCRdb retains in-frame clones only, with some absent. V and J calls and clone size are those listed in that table; D and trimming were worked out from the DNA. The sample lists about 69,000 clones, less than 95% occurring once. The clonotype comes from a woman aged 18-35 years with acute or convalescent COVID-19. The sequenced material came from peripheral blood. The chain employs TRBV7-2 and TRBJ1-6; possible D gene TRBD1, 6 bases. In DNA, the CDR3 is TGTGCCAGCAGCTTGGCTGGACAGCGAAATAATTCACCCCTCCACTTT. As protein: CASSLAGQRNNSPLHF. The entire variable domain, with the rest obtained from reference TRBV7-2 and TRBJ1-6, is as follows: GAGVSQSPSNKVTEKGKDVELRCDPISGHTALYWYRQSLGQGLEFLIYFQGNSAPDKSGLPSDRFSAERTGGSVSTLTIQRTQQEDSAVYLCASSLAGQRNNSPLHFGNGTRLTVT.